Each of the 31 T cell receptor beta chains below was sequenced from the same sample in a study of T cells in Graves' hyperthyroidism and ophthalmopathy (dated by TCRdb to about 2019). Library prep was done by multiplex PCR. The data were produced on an Illumina HiSeq 2000. TCR beta CDR3 regions were amplified from RNA transcripts. A first-round RT-PCR of the TCR CDR3 used the HTBI primer set with the Qiagen OneStep RT-PCR kit. TCRdb reran the public reads through fastp at Q25 and MiXCR, keeping productive beta chains. All rows with the same CDR3 protein become a single entry with the most common DNA and genes. The sample has roughly 750,000 distinct CDR3 sequences on record, around 15% of them singletons. The ten top clones hold approximately 8% of the sample. Sequenced sample: blood. The receptors derive from a man younger than 35 with Graves' hyperthyroidism.

The chain links TRBV6-2 or TRBV6-3 to TRBJ2-7; 9 nucleotides align to TRBD2. This CDR3 has 16 residues. Germline CDR1 reads MNHEY; CDR2 reads SVGEGT. V was pared by 0 bases and J by 2 bases, with 5 bases of the junction left unmatched. The CDR3 spells CASSYSPSGIPYEQYF. CDR3 bases: TGTGCCAGCAGTTACTCCCCTAGCGGGATTCCCTACGAGCAGTACTTC.

This chain uses TRBV20-1 with TRBJ1-5; unclear D gene. Looked up from germline, CDR1 is DFQATT and CDR2 is SNEGSKA (reference sequence). CDR3 length: 13 residues. Trimming took 3 bases from V and 4 from J, leaving 10 bases between them. The CDR3 DNA reads as TGCAGTGCTAGTCTCGATAGAAATCAGCCCCAGCATTTT. Its translation: CSASLDRNQPQHF.

The table lists this clonotype with many counts. The chain recombines TRBV20-1 with TRBJ2-7, with 10 bases fitting TRBD1. CDR3 length equals 13 residues. V was clipped by 6 bases and J by 5 bases; unmatched bases: 7. Germline loops: CDR1 DFQATT, CDR2 SNEGSKA (reference sequence). The CDR3 here is CSAPGQGNHEQYF. Written as DNA, the CDR3 is TGCAGTGCCCCGGGACAGGGGAACCACGAGCAGTACTTC.

This clonotype was observed once. The CDR3 loop is CASSRSPGELFF. In DNA form, the CDR3 reads TGTGCCAGCAGCCGTAGCCCCGGGGAGCTGTTTTTT. The chain combines TRBV6-2 or TRBV6-3 with TRBJ2-2; no clear D. The germline V and J ends were trimmed by 6 bases and 6 bases, with 8 bases remaining between them. CDR1 and CDR2 (germline): MNHEY, SVGEGT. The CDR3 consists of 12 residues.

The table lists this clonotype with many counts. The chain is built from TRBV27 and TRBJ2-7; D not resolved. Germline assignment: CDR1 MNHEY and CDR2 SMNVEV (reference sequence). This CDR3 has 14 amino acids. V gave up 6 bases and J gave up 3 bases, with 15 bases separating them. The CDR3 loop reads CASRSTQDDYEQYF. In DNA, the CDR3 is TGTGCCAGCAGATCCACCCAGGATGACTACGAGCAGTACTTC.

This chain uses TRBV11-2 with TRBJ2-5; the match to TRBD2 covers 9 bases. Per the germline V gene, CDR1 is SGHAT and CDR2 is FQNNGV. The CDR3 sequence is 14 residues long. With V trimmed by 5 bases and J by 10 bases, 11 bases remained unmatched. The CDR3 DNA reads as TGTGCCAGCAGCCCGTGGACTAGCGCGGAGGACCAGTACTTC. It specifies CASSPWTSAEDQYF.

This clonotype was recorded many times. The chain links TRBV11-1 to TRBJ2-7; the match to TRBD2 covers 7 bases. V lost 5 bases to trimming and J lost 4 bases; unmatched junction nucleotides: 8. In germline, CDR1 is SGHAT, CDR2 FQDESV (reference sequence). CDR3 size: 14 residues. The CDR3 region is CASSHGAGVYEQYF. For the CDR3, the DNA is TGTGCCAGCAGCCACGGGGCGGGAGTGTACGAGCAGTACTTC.

The J gene is TRBJ1-1, the V gene TRBV29-1; 9 bases line up with TRBD1. Germline-derived CDR1 and CDR2 are SQVTM and ANQGSEA. CDR3 size: 14 residues. V was pared by 4 bases and J by 5 bases, with 8 bases of the junction left unmatched. The CDR3 here is CSVALQGAGTEAFF. The DNA for the CDR3 is TGCAGCGTTGCCCTACAGGGGGCCGGGACTGAAGCTTTCTTT.

Many counts were recorded for this clonotype. The J gene is TRBJ2-3, the V gene TRBV5-1; D may be TRBD1 (5 bases). This CDR3 has 13 amino acids. Germline V CDR1 and CDR2: SGHRS, YFSETQ. Trimming stripped 4 bases from V and 6 bases from J, with 12 bases between. The CDR3: CASSADSFDTQYF. The DNA for the CDR3 is TGCGCCAGCAGCGCCGACAGCTTTGATACGCAGTATTTT.

This clonotype was found many times. J is TRBJ1-2 and V is TRBV29-1, with D perhaps matching TRBD1 (5 bases). V lost 4 bases, J lost 7 bases, and 7 bases lay in between. The germline CDR1 and CDR2 sequences are SQVTM and ANQGSEA. The CDR3 spans 10 residues. CDR3 protein: CSVGGGGYTF. The CDR3 DNA follows: TGCAGCGTTGGCGGGGGTGGCTACACCTTC.

This clonotype was counted only a few times. V usage is TRBV15 and J usage is TRBJ2-1; D is possibly TRBD1 (5 bases). The CDR3 runs 16 residues. Trimming cost V 5 bases and J 1 base, with 15 bases left between them. Germline assignment: CDR1 LNHNV and CDR2 YYDKDF (reference sequence). CDR3 bases: TGTGCCACCAGCCCCCGTGGCCAGGGATCCTACAATGAGCAGTTCTTC. Amino acid sequence: CATSPRGQGSYNEQFF. Variable domain in full (rest from reference TRBV15 and TRBJ2-1): DAMVIQNPRYQVTQFGKPVTLSCSQTLNHNVMYWYQQKSSQAPKLLFHYYDKDFNNEADTPDNFQSRRPNTSFCFLDIRSPGLGDTAMYLCATSPRGQGSYNEQFFGPGTRLTVL.

This clonotype was seen only a few times. The chain has TRBV4-2 and TRBJ2-7; 10 nucleotides line up with TRBD1. V dropped 3 bases and J dropped 1; count of bases not matched to a gene: 15. The CDR3 extends over 19 amino acids. Germline V gene sequence: CDR1 LGHNA, CDR2 YNFKEQ. In DNA, the CDR3 is TGTGCCAGCAGCCACCTTCAATCCCCCGGGACAGGGGTTTCCTACGAGCAGTACTTC. Protein product: CASSHLQSPGTGVSYEQYF.

There are many counts of this clonotype. The chain carries TRBV28 and TRBJ2-3, with unresolved D. Germline assignment: CDR1 MDHEN and CDR2 SYDVKM. V was shortened by 7 bases and J by 2 bases, with 13 bases between the two germline ends. The CDR3 contains 14 residues. In DNA, the CDR3 is TGTGCCAGCACCCGTCGGAGAGCCACAGATACGCAGTATTTT. Translation: CASTRRRATDTQYF.

The V call is TRBV4-1, the J call TRBJ1-5, with 7 bases identical to TRBD1. This CDR3 comprises 15 residues. Germline loops: CDR1 MGHRA, CDR2 YSYEKL. Losses at the gene ends were 2 bases for V and 7 bases for J; bases not matched to a gene: 8. CDR3 sequence reads: CASSQQTGFGQPQHF. The CDR3 coding sequence is TGCGCCAGCAGCCAACAGACAGGGTTCGGGCAGCCCCAGCATTTT.

The chain joins TRBV27 to TRBJ1-1, with 8 bases aligning to TRBD1. The V gene end was trimmed by 2 bases and the J gene end by 7 bases; junction bases not matched to a gene: 6. The CDR3 is made up of 14 amino acids. CDR1 MNHEY and CDR2 SMNVEV come from the germline V gene (reference sequence). The CDR3 reads CASSLQGAWGEAFF. The CDR3 DNA follows: TGTGCCAGCAGTTTACAGGGGGCTTGGGGTGAAGCTTTCTTT.

The chain is built from TRBV29-1 and TRBJ1-3; TRBD1 matches at 9 bases. The length of the CDR3 is 16 residues. V was pared by 0 bases and J by 3 bases, with 6 bases of the junction left unmatched. The germline CDR1 and CDR2 sequences are SQVTM and ANQGSEA. The CDR3: CSVEDRTGGSGNTIYF. The CDR3 DNA is TGCAGCGTTGAAGATCGAACAGGGGGCAGTGGAAACACCATATATTTT.

This clonotype was counted between two and nine times. CDR3 nucleotides: TGTGCCACCAGTGATAAGGACAGGGGGGATCAGCCCCAGCATTTT. It is translated as CATSDKDRGDQPQHF. This chain uses TRBV24-1 with TRBJ1-5; TRBD1 agrees at 10 bases. Germline V CDR1 and CDR2: KGHDR, SFDVKD. The V segment lost 3 bases and the J segment 5 bases; nucleotides outside the gene matches: 3. The CDR3 consists of 15 residues.

This clonotype was observed a few times. V and J are TRBV7-6 and TRBJ2-3, with D unclear. The CDR3 consists of 15 residues. V was pared by 5 bases and J by 6 bases, with 18 bases between. Germline values: CDR1 SGHVS, CDR2 FNYEAQ. Here the CDR3 DNA reads TGTGCCAGCAGCGGTTGGGTCACCATGAGGGATACGCAGTATTTT. Translated: CASSGWVTMRDTQYF.

The CDR3: CASSLISLGGTNTGELFF. Here the CDR3 DNA reads TGTGCCAGCAGCTTAATATCACTAGGAGGGACGAACACCGGGGAGCTGTTTTTT. The chain joins TRBV7-8 to TRBJ2-2, with D tentatively TRBD2 (6 bases). The germline V and J ends were trimmed by 2 bases and 0 bases, with 16 bases remaining between them. There are 18 residues in the CDR3. Germline loops: CDR1 SGHVS, CDR2 FQNEAQ.

This chain joins TRBV24-1 and TRBJ1-5; D is undetermined. Germline V gene data show CDR1 as KGHDR and CDR2 as SFDVKD. The V gene lost 5 bases and the J gene lost 0 bases, with 7 bases spanning the gap. The CDR3 extends over 14 amino acids. For the CDR3, the DNA is TGTGCCACCAGTGCACAGACTAGCAATCAGCCCCAGCATTTT. It codes for CATSAQTSNQPQHF.

This clonotype came up many times. The chain joins TRBV20-1 to TRBJ2-7, with a weak D call TRBD1 (5 bases). CDR1 DFQATT and CDR2 SNEGSKA come from the germline V gene (reference sequence). The CDR3 contains 15 residues. V lost 3 bases and J 4 bases, leaving 19 bases between the germline ends. Here the CDR3 DNA reads TGCAGTGCTAGTAATGGGGCAGGGTCGTGGTACGAGCAGTACTTC. It specifies CSASNGAGSWYEQYF.

This clonotype occurred once. This chain joins TRBV4-1 and TRBJ2-2, with 9 bases fitting TRBD2. The CDR3 has 19 amino acids. CDR1 and CDR2 from the germline V gene are MGHRA and YSYEKL. Trimming removed 1 base from V and 5 bases from J; junction bases left unmatched: 14. In nucleotides, the CDR3 is TGCGCCAGCAGCCAAGTCTGGGGCCGGCGGGAGGGCCGAACCGGGGAGCTGTTTTTT. Its translation is CASSQVWGRREGRTGELFF.

The chain is built from TRBV7-9 and TRBJ1-5; D call uncertain. This CDR3 has 13 amino acids. Trimming took 3 bases from V and 5 from J, leaving 8 bases between them. Germline V gene data show CDR1 as SEHNR and CDR2 as FQNEAQ (reference sequence). CDR3 bases: TGTGCCAGCAGCTTCGGTTTGGATCAGCCCCAGCATTTT. Translation: CASSFGLDQPQHF.

V is TRBV19 and J is TRBJ2-3; 9 nucleotides align to TRBD1. Germline values: CDR1 LNHDA, CDR2 SQIVND (reference sequence). The CDR3 spans 14 residues. J gave up 1 base and V 10 bases, and 6 bases lay outside the gene matches. The CDR3 coding sequence is TGTGCCAATGTAACAGGGGGCTGCACAGATACGCAGTATTTT. This encodes CANVTGGCTDTQYF. The whole variable domain, remainder taken from reference TRBV19 and TRBJ2-3, is DGGITQSPKYLFRKEGQNVTLSCEQNLNHDAMYWYRQDPGQGLRLIYYSQIVNDFQKGDIAEGYSVSREKKESFPLTVTSAQKNPTAFYLCANVTGGCTDTQYFGPGTRLTVL.

This clonotype was counted a few times. V and J are TRBV27 and TRBJ1-2; a possible D gene is TRBD1 (5 bases). Trimming pared 0 bases from V and 3 bases from J, leaving 11 bases between. The CDR3 has 15 amino acids. Germline loops: CDR1 MNHEY, CDR2 SMNVEV (reference sequence). The CDR3 loop is CASSLSWGSDYGYTF. For the CDR3, the DNA is TGTGCCAGCAGTTTATCGTGGGGGTCGGACTATGGCTACACCTTC.

The chain has TRBV6-1 and TRBJ1-5; possible D gene TRBD1, 5 bases. CDR3 length: 17 amino acids. Trimming removed 2 bases from V and 2 bases from J, with 16 bases in between. In germline, CDR1 is MNHNS, CDR2 SASEGT. CDR3 protein: CASSELATLGGNQPQHF. The CDR3, as DNA: TGTGCCAGCAGTGAACTGGCTACGCTGGGGGGCAATCAGCCCCAGCATTTT.

This clonotype was counted many times. CDR3 protein: CASSQDRSSTDTQYF. The CDR3 DNA reads TGTGCCAGCAGCCAAGACCGGTCTAGCACAGATACGCAGTATTTT. The chain joins TRBV7-2 to TRBJ2-3, with unresolved D. Deletions cut 5 bases from V and 0 bases from J, with 12 bases between. Per germline, CDR1 SGHTA and CDR2 FQGNSA. This CDR3 spans 15 amino acids. The variable domain in full, completed from reference TRBV7-2 and TRBJ2-3, reads GAGVSQSPSNKVTEKGKDVELRCDPISGHTALYWYRQSLGQGLEFLIYFQGNSAPDKSGLPSDRFSAERTGGSVSTLTIQRTQQEDSAVYLCASSQDRSSTDTQYFGPGTRLTVL.

This clonotype has ten or more counts. This chain links TRBV7-2 with TRBJ1-2, with TRBD1 matching 8 bases. The CDR3 is 15 amino acids. The germline CDR1 and CDR2 sequences are SGHTA and FQGNSA. V lost 0 bases and J lost 5; bases outside the gene matches: 5. CDR3 bases: TGTGCCAGCAGCTTAGCGCAGGGGGCAGGGTATGGCTACACCTTC. The encoded protein is CASSLAQGAGYGYTF. The full variable domain, its missing parts supplied by reference TRBV7-2 and TRBJ1-2, is GAGVSQSPSNKVTEKGKDVELRCDPISGHTALYWYRQSLGQGLEFLIYFQGNSAPDKSGLPSDRFSAERTGGSVSTLTIQRTQQEDSAVYLCASSLAQGAGYGYTFGSGTRLTVV.

This clonotype has only a few counts. This may be a read error, as it is one base from a much larger clone. The chain has TRBV13 and TRBJ2-7; the D gene is possibly TRBD2 (6 bases). This CDR3 is built from 12 residues. The V gene's germline CDR1 is PRHDT and CDR2 FYEKMQ (reference sequence). The CDR3 sequence is CASSALALEQSF. The DNA for the CDR3 is TGTGCCAGCAGCGCCCTAGCGCTAGAGCAGTCCTTC.

On this clonotype: Just one base apart from a much larger clone, this may be a read error. The chain recombines TRBV2 with TRBJ2-3; maybe TRBD2 (5 bases). The length of the CDR3 is 14 residues. From germline, CDR1 is SNHLY and CDR2 FYNNEI. The DNA of the CDR3 is TGTGCCAGCAGTGGGGAGAGGACTTCGGATACGCGGTATTTT. The encoded protein is CASSGERTSDTRYF.

This clonotype was counted only a few times. CDR3 sequence: CATSRDSWSSGANVLTF. CDR3 nucleotide sequence: TGTGCCACCAGCAGGGACAGTTGGTCCTCTGGGGCCAACGTCCTGACTTTC. The chain combines TRBV15 with TRBJ2-6, with D maybe TRBD1 (6 bases). V was trimmed by 3 bases and J by 0 bases, leaving 12 bases between them. The CDR3 consists of 17 residues. Germline CDR1 reads LNHNV; CDR2 reads YYDKDF (reference sequence).